The 4 T cell receptor beta chains given below trace back to one sample, sequenced in a study of T-cell memory formation after mild COVID-19. Using its own MiXCR run on the 5' RACE reads, TCRdb lists one record per CDR3 protein. The table records hundreds of thousands of distinct CDR3 sequences, approximately 18% of them present only once. The sample comprised PBMCs or a T cell subset sorted from them (not recorded which). The receptors derive from an adult woman who had mild COVID-19 (a few samples of this study predate the infection). Cell type and time point are not known.

This clonotype was picked up a small number of times. This chain connects TRBV4-2 to TRBJ2-3, with TRBD2 matching 10 bases. The CDR3 is made up of 18 amino acids. Germline loops: CDR1 LGHNA, CDR2 YNFKEQ. The V gene end was trimmed by 4 bases and the J gene end by 1 base; junction bases not matched to a gene: 11. The CDR3 sequence: CASSLGLAEGPRTDTQYF. The CDR3 bases are TGTGCCAGCAGCCTCGGACTAGCGGAGGGCCCTCGCACAGATACGCAGTATTTT.

The chain couples TRBV9 to TRBJ1-4; TRBD1 matches 7 bases. Germline V gene sequence: CDR1 SGDLS, CDR2 YYNGEE. CDR3 size: 16 residues. Unmatched junction bases numbered 9, after V lost 0 bases and J lost 7 bases. The chain's CDR3 is CASSVGTAWTGEKLFF. The CDR3, as DNA: TGTGCCAGCAGCGTAGGGACAGCGTGGACAGGTGAAAAACTGTTTTTT.

This clonotype was seen only a few times. The chain carries TRBV7-6 and TRBJ1-1, with D possibly being TRBD1 (5 bases). Germline assignment: CDR1 SGHVS and CDR2 FNYEAQ. The CDR3 runs 14 residues. Trimming shortened V by 1 base and J by 6 bases, and 12 bases separated the two germline ends. In DNA, the CDR3 is TGTGCCAGCAGCTTAGGGGACCGAAGGGCTGAAGCTTTCTTT. It encodes CASSLGDRRAEAFF. The full variable domain, rest sourced from reference TRBV7-6 and TRBJ1-1, is GAGVSQSPRYKVTKRGQDVALRCDPISGHVSLYWYRQALGQGPEFLTYFNYEAQQDKSGLPNDRFSAERPEGSISTLTIQRTEQRDSAMYRCASSLGDRRAEAFFGQGTRLTVV.

This clonotype has just a few counts. The chain employs TRBV5-1 and TRBJ2-1; D is undetermined. From germline, CDR1 is SGHRS and CDR2 YFSETQ. CDR3 length: 14 amino acids. Trimming removed 4 bases from V and 8 bases from J, with 16 bases in between. The CDR3 nucleotides read TGCGCCAGCAGCCCCTGGGCGGCGGCGGATGAGCAGTTCTTC. This encodes CASSPWAAADEQFF.